The 19 T cell receptor beta chains listed next were all sequenced from one sample in a study of cytomegalovirus exposure and HLA in healthy donors. The PCR had 60 Vbeta and 13 Jbeta primers. Method: immunoSEQ multiplex PCR; TCRdb's copy keeps in-frame clones and lacks some. The data contain 180,000 or so clones, more than 60% of them singletons. The sequenced sample consisted of PBMCs. These receptors all stem from a woman in her 40s in good health and CMV-seropositive.

The CDR3 coding sequence is TGTGCCAGCAGCATCGGACAGGGACCCTACAATGAGCAGTTCTTC. Residues: CASSIGQGPYNEQFF. J is TRBJ2-1 and V is TRBV7-9, with TRBD1 matching 8 bases. The germline gives CDR1 SEHNR, CDR2 FQNEAQ (reference sequence). The CDR3 consists of 15 residues. After removal of 5 bases from V and 2 bases from J, the junction contained 5 bases not matched to a gene.

CDR3 DNA sequence: TGCGCCAGCAGTCCCCTAGCGGGAGCCAATGAGCAGTTCTTC. Its protein is CASSPLAGANEQFF. This sequence joins TRBV10-2 and TRBJ2-1; TRBD2 aligns across 10 bases. Unmatched junction bases numbered 4, after V lost 5 bases and J lost 6 bases. This CDR3 is built from 14 residues. From germline, CDR1 is WSHSY and CDR2 SAAADI.

This clone has just a few counts. V usage is TRBV11-2 and J usage is TRBJ1-3, with TRBD1 as a possible D gene (6 bases). Between the trimmed V and J ends, which lost 2 bases and 0 bases, there was a span of 14 bases. Germline-derived CDR1 and CDR2 are SGHAT and FQNNGV. The CDR3 is made up of 17 amino acids. CDR3 nucleotides: TGTGCCAGCAGCTTATGGATCGGGGGGCCCTCTGGAAACACCATATATTTT. Translating it yields CASSLWIGGPSGNTIYF.

This chain links TRBV19 with TRBJ1-1; TRBD1 matches at 7 bases. After removal of 6 bases from V and 3 bases from J, the junction contained 7 bases not matched to a gene. Germline CDR1 LNHDA, CDR2 SQIVND (reference sequence). The CDR3 is 14 amino acids. The CDR3 DNA follows: TGTGCCAGTAGGACAGACAGGGCGGACACTGAAGCTTTCTTT. It codes for CASRTDRADTEAFF.

The rearrangement uses TRBV18 and TRBJ2-3; 12 nucleotides line up with TRBD2. Germline trimming cut 2 bases from V and 1 base from J; bases unmatched to any gene: 7. This CDR3 comprises 18 residues. Per germline, CDR1 KGHSH and CDR2 LQKENI. The CDR3 DNA follows: TGTGCCAGCTCACCATTGGAGGCTAGCGGGAGGGGCACAGATACGCAGTATTTT. Translating it yields CASSPLEASGRGTDTQYF. Filled out from reference TRBV18 and TRBJ2-3, the complete variable domain reads NAGVMQNPRHLVRRRGQEARLRCSPMKGHSHVYWYRQLPEEGLKFMVYLQKENIIDESGMPKERFSAEFPKEGPSILRIQQVVRGDSAAYFCASSPLEASGRGTDTQYFGPGTRLTVL.

V and J are TRBV14 and TRBJ2-1; a possible D gene is TRBD2 (6 bases). In germline, CDR1 is SGHDN, CDR2 FVKESK. Trimming pared 0 bases from V and 5 bases from J, leaving 32 bases between. The CDR3 is 22 amino acids. In nucleotides, the CDR3 is TGTGCCAGCAGCCAAGATGTGACTAGGCCCTCCGTTCTTTTAACCTTTAACAATGAGCAGTTCTTC. Its translation: CASSQDVTRPSVLLTFNNEQFF.

This rearrangement joins TRBV14 to TRBJ1-1; D remains unclear. This CDR3 has 16 amino acids. The ends were cut back, 0 bases at V and 1 base at J, with 12 bases in the middle. Germline values: CDR1 SGHDN, CDR2 FVKESK. The CDR3 nucleotides read TGTGCCAGCAGCCAAGATGTAGGAGCTAAGAACACTGAAGCTTTCTTT. Protein product: CASSQDVGAKNTEAFF.

The DNA for the CDR3 is TGTGCCAGCAGCTCAAGGGGGGGAAGGAACACTGAAGCTTTCTTT. It translates to CASSSRGGRNTEAFF. The chain combines TRBV7-3 with TRBJ1-1; the D gene is possibly TRBD1 (6 bases). Between the trimmed V and J ends, which lost 4 bases and 1 base, there was a span of 13 bases. This CDR3 has 15 amino acids. The V gene's germline CDR1 is SGHTA and CDR2 FQGTGA.

This chain uses TRBV5-1 with TRBJ2-5; no clear D gene. The CDR3 is 14 residues long. Trimming shortened V by 5 bases and J by 5 bases, and 16 bases separated the two germline ends. Germline CDR1 is SGHRS and CDR2 is YFSETQ. The CDR3 is CASRQSASGETQYF. The CDR3 bases are TGCGCCAGCAGGCAGTCGGCCTCCGGGGAGACCCAGTACTTC. Complete variable domain (other parts from reference TRBV5-1 and TRBJ2-5): KAGVTQTPRYLIKTRGQQVTLSCSPISGHRSVSWYQQTPGQGLQFLFEYFSETQRNKGNFPGRFSGRQFSNSRSEMNVSTLELGDSALYLCASRQSASGETQYFGPGTRLLVL.

The V call is TRBV7-2, the J call TRBJ1-2, with 11 positions matching TRBD1. This CDR3 has 15 amino acids. The trim removed 5 bases at V and 4 bases at J, leaving 6 bases unmatched. CDR1 is SGHTA, CDR2 FQGNSA, per germline. The DNA of the CDR3 is TGTGCCAGCAGCCCTTTCGGGACAGGGGGCTATGGCTACACCTTC. This codes for CASSPFGTGGYGYTF.

This clone came up once. This chain links TRBV2 with TRBJ1-2; a possible D gene is TRBD1 (6 bases). Trimming took off 6 bases at V and 4 bases at J, with 15 bases between the two ends. CDR1 is SNHLY, CDR2 FYNNEI, per germline. There are 14 residues in the CDR3. The CDR3 here is CASRAPTGSYGYTF. For the CDR3, the DNA is TGTGCCAGCAGAGCTCCGACAGGTTCCTATGGCTACACCTTC.

This rearrangement joins TRBV10-3 to TRBJ1-2; perhaps TRBD1 as D (6 bases). V gave up 2 bases and J gave up 6 bases, with 16 bases separating them. CDR1 is ENHRY, CDR2 SYGVKD, per germline. The CDR3 is 15 residues long. CDR3 residues: CAISESPGEGNGYTF. The CDR3 DNA sequence: TGTGCCATCAGTGAGAGCCCAGGGGAGGGTAATGGCTACACCTTC.

This clone has only a few counts. V is TRBV19 and J is TRBJ2-5; 7 positions agree with TRBD1. Judging by the DNA end, TRBJ2-7 fits better; the J call may be wrong. The CDR3 is 15 residues long. The germline CDR1 and CDR2 sequences are LNHDA and SQIVND (reference sequence). CDR3 protein: CASSIGQDGSYEQYF. DNA of the CDR3: TGTGCCAGTAGTATTGGACAGGACGGCTCCTACGAGCAGTACTTC.

The chain is built from TRBV28 and TRBJ2-7; 11 bases are a match to TRBD2. The CDR3 sequence is 13 residues long. With V trimmed by 6 bases and J by 10 bases, 8 bases remained unmatched. Germline V CDR1 and CDR2: MDHEN, SYDVKM. The chain's CDR3 is CASSVTSGSVQYF. CDR3 coding DNA: TGTGCCAGCAGCGTAACTAGCGGGAGTGTTCAGTACTTC.

V and J are TRBV25-1 and TRBJ2-5; D may be TRBD2 (5 bases). Per the germline V gene, CDR1 is MGHDK and CDR2 is SYGVNS. The CDR3 totals 10 residues. Trimming shortened V by 10 bases and J by 4 bases, and 7 bases separated the two germline ends. DNA of the CDR3: TGTGCCACCGGGGTAGAGACCCAGTACTTC. Protein sequence: CATGVETQYF.

V is TRBV7-9 and J is TRBJ2-7, with 11 bases aligning to TRBD2. The CDR3 runs to 14 residues. Germline trimming cut 5 bases from V and 5 bases from J; bases unmatched to any gene: 5. Germline V CDR1 and CDR2: SEHNR, FQNEAQ (reference sequence). The CDR3 bases are TGTGCCAGCAGCCCTTGGACTAGCGGGCACGAGCAGTACTTC. Amino acid sequence: CASSPWTSGHEQYF.

The CDR3 region has the DNA TGTGCCAGTAGTATTGGACAGGACGGCTCCTACGAGCAGTACTTC. Translated: CASSIGQDGSYEQYF. The chain combines TRBV19 with TRBJ2-7; 7 bases agree with TRBD1. Germline V gene lookup returns CDR1 LNHDA and CDR2 SQIVND (reference sequence). The CDR3 sequence is 15 residues long. Trimming removed 3 bases from V and 0 bases from J; junction bases left unmatched: 5.

This sequence joins TRBV18 and TRBJ1-1; tentative D call: TRBD1 (5 bases). V gave up 0 bases and J gave up 3 bases, with 17 bases separating them. Germline V gene data show CDR1 as KGHSH and CDR2 as LQKENI. CDR3 length: 17 residues. For the CDR3, the DNA is TGTGCCAGCTCACCACCGGATCGTATAGCGGGGGACACTGAAGCTTTCTTT. It encodes CASSPPDRIAGDTEAFF.

The chain combines TRBV28 with TRBJ1-1; 10 bases agree with TRBD1. CDR1 is MDHEN and CDR2 is SYDVKM in the germline V gene. J lost 5 bases, V lost 6 bases, and 6 bases had no gene match. The CDR3 runs 14 residues. In nucleotides, the CDR3 is TGTGCCAGCAGACGACAGGGGGCGCGGACTGAAGCTTTCTTT. Protein product: CASRRQGARTEAFF.